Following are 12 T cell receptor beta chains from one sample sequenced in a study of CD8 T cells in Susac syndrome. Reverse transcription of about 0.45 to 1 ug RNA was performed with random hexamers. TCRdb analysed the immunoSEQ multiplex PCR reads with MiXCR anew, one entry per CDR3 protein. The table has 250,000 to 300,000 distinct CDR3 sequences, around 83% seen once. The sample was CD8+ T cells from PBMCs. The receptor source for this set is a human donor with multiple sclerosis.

The CDR3 reads CASSPRQGRGEQYF. The CDR3 DNA is TGTGCCAGCAGCCCCCGACAGGGTCGCGGGGAGCAGTACTTC. J is TRBJ2-7 and V is TRBV9; 7 nucleotides line up with TRBD1. V shed 4 bases and J 7 bases; nucleotides not matched to a gene: 11. This CDR3 is built from 14 residues. Per the germline V gene, CDR1 is SGDLS and CDR2 is YYNGEE.

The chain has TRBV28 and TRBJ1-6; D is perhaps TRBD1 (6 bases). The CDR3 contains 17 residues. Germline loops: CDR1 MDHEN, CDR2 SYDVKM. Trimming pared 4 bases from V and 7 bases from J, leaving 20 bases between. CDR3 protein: CASSSHYRQEGNSPLHF. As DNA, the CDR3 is TGTGCCAGCAGTTCACACTATCGACAGGAGGGGAATTCACCCCTCCACTTT.

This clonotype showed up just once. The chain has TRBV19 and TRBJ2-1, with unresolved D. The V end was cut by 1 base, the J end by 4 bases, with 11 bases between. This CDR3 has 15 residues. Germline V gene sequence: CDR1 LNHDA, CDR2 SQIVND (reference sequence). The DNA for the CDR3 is TGTGCCAGTAGTATAGCTTTAGGCCGGTACAATGAGCAGTTCTTC. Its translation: CASSIALGRYNEQFF.

This CDR3 is CASSQDASEQFF. The DNA of the CDR3 is TGCGCCAGCAGCCAAGATGCAAGTGAGCAGTTCTTC. V usage is TRBV4-1 and J usage is TRBJ2-1; no clear D. This CDR3 contains 12 residues. Trimming left V 0 bases short and J 9 bases short, with 6 bases between. Germline CDR1 reads MGHRA; CDR2 reads YSYEKL.

CDR3 residues: CASSLFFAGDNEQFF. The DNA for the CDR3 is TGTGCCAGCAGCTTATTCTTTGCGGGGGACAATGAGCAGTTCTTC. The gene calls are TRBV7-8 and TRBJ2-1, with 7 bases that match TRBD2. CDR1 and CDR2 (germline): SGHVS, FQNEAQ. The CDR3 covers 15 residues. V gave up 2 bases and J gave up 5 bases; unmatched junction bases: 6.

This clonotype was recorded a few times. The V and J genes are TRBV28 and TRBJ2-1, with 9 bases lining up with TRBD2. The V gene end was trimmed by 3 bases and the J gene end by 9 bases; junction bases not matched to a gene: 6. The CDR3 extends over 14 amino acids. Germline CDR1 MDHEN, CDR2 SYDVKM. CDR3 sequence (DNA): TGTGCCAGCAGTTTGGCGGGAGGGCCGGGTGAGCAGTTCTTC. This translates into CASSLAGGPGEQFF.

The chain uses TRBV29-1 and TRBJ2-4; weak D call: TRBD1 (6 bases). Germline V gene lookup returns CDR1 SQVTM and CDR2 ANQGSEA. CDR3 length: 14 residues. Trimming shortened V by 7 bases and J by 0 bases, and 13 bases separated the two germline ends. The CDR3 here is CSAETGVAKNIQYF. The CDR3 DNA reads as TGCAGCGCAGAGACAGGAGTAGCCAAAAACATTCAGTACTTC.

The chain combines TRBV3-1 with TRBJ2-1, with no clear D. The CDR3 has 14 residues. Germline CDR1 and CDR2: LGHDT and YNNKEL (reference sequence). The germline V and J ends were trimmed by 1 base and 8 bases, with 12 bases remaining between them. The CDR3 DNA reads TGTGCCAGCAGCCAAGTTGTACTTATGGATGAGCAGTTCTTC. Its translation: CASSQVVLMDEQFF.

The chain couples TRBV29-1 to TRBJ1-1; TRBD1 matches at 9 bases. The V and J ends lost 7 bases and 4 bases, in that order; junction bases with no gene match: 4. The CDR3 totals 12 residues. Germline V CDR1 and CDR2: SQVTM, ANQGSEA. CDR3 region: CSGWDRATEAFF. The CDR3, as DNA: TGCAGCGGCTGGGACAGGGCCACTGAAGCTTTCTTT.

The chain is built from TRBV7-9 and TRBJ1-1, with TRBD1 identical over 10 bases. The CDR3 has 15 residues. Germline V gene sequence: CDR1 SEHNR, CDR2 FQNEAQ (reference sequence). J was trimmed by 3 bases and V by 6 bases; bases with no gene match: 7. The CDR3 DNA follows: TGTGCCAGCAGGGGGACAGGGGCGTCGGACACTGAAGCTTTCTTT. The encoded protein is CASRGTGASDTEAFF. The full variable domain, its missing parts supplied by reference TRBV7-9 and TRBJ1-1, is DTGVSQNPRHKITKRGQNVTFRCDPISEHNRLYWYRQTLGQGPEFLTYFQNEAQLEKSRLLSDRFSAERPKGSFSTLEIQRTEQGDSAMYLCASRGTGASDTEAFFGQGTRLTVV.

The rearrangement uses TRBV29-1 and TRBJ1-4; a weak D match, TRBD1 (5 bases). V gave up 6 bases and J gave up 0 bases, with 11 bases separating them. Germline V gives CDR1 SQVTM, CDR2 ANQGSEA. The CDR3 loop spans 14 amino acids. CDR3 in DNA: TGCAGCGTAGCCCTCAGGGCAACTAATGAAAAACTGTTTTTT. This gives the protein CSVALRATNEKLFF.

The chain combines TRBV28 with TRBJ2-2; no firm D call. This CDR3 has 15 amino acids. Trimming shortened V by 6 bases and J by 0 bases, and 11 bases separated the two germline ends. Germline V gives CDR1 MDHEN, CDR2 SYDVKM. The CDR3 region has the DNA TGTGCCAGCAGACTACGACACTCGAACACCGGGGAGCTGTTTTTT. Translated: CASRLRHSNTGELFF.